This TCR beta chain was observed in a study of blood T cell repertoires in COVID-19. Study background: Whether acute or convalescent, the COVID-19 samples came from the United States, Italy and Spain. PBMCs, B-cell-depleted T cells, or T cells were the source of the cDNA or gDNA that made up the material.

Original analysis: Amplification of reference gene primers was used by the study to estimate nucleated cell counts. Sequencing was performed with immunoSEQ multiplex PCR; in TCRdb, only in-frame clones are kept and a portion is missing. V and J calls and clone size come straight from that table; D and trimming were deduced from the DNA. This table has 200,000 to 250,000 clones, 86% appearing once. In assigning cohorts, the study relied on participant-reported clinical history. This CDR3 is 15 amino acids long. Between the trimmed V and J ends, which lost 2 bases and 5 bases, there was a span of 10 bases. Germline V gene data show CDR1 as KGHSH and CDR2 as LQKENI.

The receptor comes from a woman aged 40-49 years with acute COVID-19. Specimen: PBMCs or T cells enriched from blood (not recorded which). The J gene is TRBJ1-6, the V gene TRBV18; D is undetermined. For the CDR3, the DNA is TGTGCCAGCTCACCAGAGGCCGCAGATAATTCACCCCTCCACTTT. This encodes CASSPEAADNSPLHF.